The rows below give T cell receptor beta chains drawn from one sample of a study of cytomegalovirus exposure and HLA in healthy donors. The method was immunoSEQ multiplex PCR; TCRdb's version includes in-frame clones alone and lacks a portion of them. The repertoire holds fewer than 200,000 clones, approximately 80% seen once, with roughly 4.7% in the top ten. Sequenced input: PBMCs. The source is a woman aged 50 to 60 in good health and CMV-seropositive. CDR3s include the opening cysteine and the closing phenylalanine or tryptophan. The D gene is left open where the match is weak. A row's size may be missing; if present it is once, few, many or a size class.

abundance: NA
d_gene: NA
j_gene: TRBJ1-3
v_gene: TRBV7-6
CDR3nt: TGTGCCAGCAGCCGAGCGATACAGGAAACTGGAAACACCATATATTTT
CDR3aa: CASSRAIQETGNTIYF

abundance: few
d_gene: TRBD1
j_gene: TRBJ2-7
v_gene: TRBV28
CDR3nt: TGTGCCAGCAGTCTGGGGGGGACAGGGGGCGAGCAGTACTTC
CDR3aa: CASSLGGTGGEQYF

abundance: NA
d_gene: TRBD2
j_gene: TRBJ2-1
v_gene: TRBV18
CDR3nt: TGTGCCAGCTCACCGGGGGCTAGCGGGAGCTATGAGCAGTTCTTC
CDR3aa: CASSPGASGSYEQFF

abundance: NA
d_gene: NA
j_gene: TRBJ1-1
v_gene: TRBV11-2
CDR3nt: TGTGCCAGCATGAGGGTCGGGACTGAAGCTTTCTTT
CDR3aa: CASMRVGTEAFF

abundance: NA
d_gene: TRBD1
j_gene: TRBJ2-7
v_gene: TRBV9
CDR3nt: TGTGCCAGCAGCACCGGGACAGGGAGCTCCTACGAGCAGTACTTC
CDR3aa: CASSTGTGSSYEQYF

abundance: NA
d_gene: TRBD2
j_gene: TRBJ2-3
v_gene: TRBV7-2
CDR3nt: TGTGCCAGCAGCCCAACTAGCGCCCCGGGAGATACGCAGTATTTT
CDR3aa: CASSPTSAPGDTQYF

abundance: NA
d_gene: NA
j_gene: TRBJ2-2
v_gene: TRBV6-1
CDR3nt: TGTGCCAGCAGAATCGTTAACACCGGGGAGCTGTTTTTT
CDR3aa: CASRIVNTGELFF

abundance: NA
d_gene: NA
j_gene: TRBJ1-2
v_gene: TRBV4-3
CDR3nt: TGCGCCAGCAGCCGAGCCCCTTCTGTGACAGACCCCTATGGCTACACCTTC
CDR3aa: CASSRAPSVTDPYGYTF

abundance: NA
d_gene: TRBD1
j_gene: TRBJ2-1
v_gene: TRBV5-6
CDR3nt: TGTGCCAGCAGCGTGAAGGGGGCGGCTGAGCAGTTCTTC
CDR3aa: CASSVKGAAEQFF

abundance: NA
d_gene: TRBD2
j_gene: TRBJ2-5
v_gene: TRBV7-2
CDR3nt: TGTGCCAGCAGCGAAGTGGGGCTAGCGGGAGGAGAGACCCAGTACTTC
CDR3aa: CASSEVGLAGGETQYF

abundance: NA
d_gene: NA
j_gene: TRBJ2-7
v_gene: TRBV4-1
CDR3nt: TGCGCCAGCAGCTCCAGCTGGGGGCCTCCTCACTACGAGCAGTACTTC
CDR3aa: CASSSSWGPPHYEQYF

abundance: NA
d_gene: TRBD1
j_gene: TRBJ2-1
v_gene: TRBV5-1
CDR3nt: TGCGCCAGCAGCCCAGACAGGGGCTCCTACAATGAGCAGTTCTTC
CDR3aa: CASSPDRGSYNEQFF

abundance: NA
d_gene: TRBD2
j_gene: TRBJ2-3
v_gene: TRBV11-3
CDR3nt: TGTGCCAGCAGCCCCGGACTAGCGGGAGGGGTAACGCAGTATTTT
CDR3aa: CASSPGLAGGVTQYF

abundance: once
d_gene: TRBD1
j_gene: TRBJ1-2
v_gene: TRBV29-1
CDR3nt: TGCAGCGTAGACCACCCGGGACAGGCCTATGGCTACACCTTC
CDR3aa: CSVDHPGQAYGYTF

abundance: few
d_gene: TRBD1
j_gene: TRBJ2-1
v_gene: TRBV5-1
CDR3nt: TGCGCCAGCCGGGATACAGGGGGGACCGATGAGCAGTTCTTC
CDR3aa: CASRDTGGTDEQFF

abundance: NA
d_gene: TRBD2
j_gene: TRBJ2-1
v_gene: TRBV15
CDR3nt: TGTGCCACCAGCAGAGATAAAGGGACTAGTAGGAACAATGAGCAGTTCTTC
CDR3aa: CATSRDKGTSRNNEQFF

abundance: NA
d_gene: TRBD1
j_gene: TRBJ2-7
v_gene: TRBV18
CDR3nt: TGTGCCAGCTCACGGGGAGGACAGGGGGTCGACGAGCAGTACTTC
CDR3aa: CASSRGGQGVDEQYF

abundance: few
d_gene: TRBD1
j_gene: TRBJ2-2
v_gene: TRBV5-4
CDR3nt: TGTGCCAGCAGCTCATGGGGACGGGGACAGGGCAACACCGGGGAGCTGTTTTTT
CDR3aa: CASSSWGRGQGNTGELFF

abundance: NA
d_gene: NA
j_gene: TRBJ1-1
v_gene: TRBV27
CDR3nt: TGTGCCAGCAGTTTTGTCAGGGATGAGACTGAAGCTTTCTTT
CDR3aa: CASSFVRDETEAFF

abundance: once
d_gene: NA
j_gene: TRBJ2-7
v_gene: TRBV7-8
CDR3nt: TGTGCCAGCAGCTCACCGGACTACGGGGGTAGGGAGCAGTACTTC
CDR3aa: CASSSPDYGGREQYF

abundance: NA
d_gene: NA
j_gene: TRBJ1-4
v_gene: TRBV27
CDR3nt: TGTGCCAGCAGTTTGGCGTTGGGGCTACGAGATGAAAAACTGTTTTTT
CDR3aa: CASSLALGLRDEKLFF

abundance: NA
d_gene: NA
j_gene: TRBJ2-7
v_gene: TRBV7-2
CDR3nt: TGTGCCAGCAGCCCAAGGTCCGGACAGTCTTACGAGCAGTACTTC
CDR3aa: CASSPRSGQSYEQYF

abundance: NA
d_gene: TRBD1
j_gene: TRBJ1-5
v_gene: TRBV19
CDR3nt: TGTGCCAGTAGCCGGGACAGGCAATATCAGCCCCAGCATTTT
CDR3aa: CASSRDRQYQPQHF

abundance: NA
d_gene: NA
j_gene: TRBJ2-2
v_gene: TRBV7-9
CDR3nt: TGTGCCAGCAGCTTAGGAGGATTGGGCGGGGAGCTGTTTTTT
CDR3aa: CASSLGGLGGELFF

abundance: NA
d_gene: NA
j_gene: TRBJ2-7
v_gene: TRBV29-1
CDR3nt: TGCAGCGCTATGGGACTCTACGAGCAGTACTTC
CDR3aa: CSAMGLYEQYF

abundance: NA
d_gene: TRBD2
j_gene: TRBJ2-2
v_gene: TRBV19
CDR3nt: TGTGCCAGTAGATTTCTAGCGGCAACCGGGGAGCTGTTTTTT
CDR3aa: CASRFLAATGELFF

abundance: NA
d_gene: TRBD2
j_gene: TRBJ2-7
v_gene: TRBV5-4
CDR3nt: TGTGCCAGCAGCCCGGCGGGGGGCTTCTCCTACGAGCAGTACTTC
CDR3aa: CASSPAGGFSYEQYF

abundance: NA
d_gene: NA
j_gene: TRBJ2-7
v_gene: TRBV4-2
CDR3nt: TGTGCCAGCAGCCAAGAGCTCGTAGGGGCCTCCTACGAGCAGTACTTC
CDR3aa: CASSQELVGASYEQYF

abundance: few
d_gene: TRBD1
j_gene: TRBJ2-3
v_gene: TRBV4-2
CDR3nt: TGTGCCAGCAGCCCTCTAGGGGGCACGCAGTATTTT
CDR3aa: CASSPLGGTQYF

abundance: once
d_gene: NA
j_gene: TRBJ1-5
v_gene: TRBV5-1
CDR3nt: TGCGCCAGCACCTTGCACCCGGTTTCGGTGGATCAGCCCCAGCATTTT
CDR3aa: CASTLHPVSVDQPQHF

abundance: NA
d_gene: NA
j_gene: TRBJ1-1
v_gene: TRBV11-2
CDR3nt: TGTGCCAGCAGCTTAGAGATCTCCCGCCCGGTCAAGAACACTGAAGCTTTCTTT
CDR3aa: CASSLEISRPVKNTEAFF

abundance: NA
d_gene: TRBD2
j_gene: TRBJ2-7
v_gene: TRBV28
CDR3nt: TGTGCCAGCCTATCCGGGGGGGTGCACGAGCAGTACTTC
CDR3aa: CASLSGGVHEQYF

abundance: few
d_gene: NA
j_gene: TRBJ1-4
v_gene: TRBV4-2
CDR3nt: TGTGCCAGCAGCCAAGAGGAGAGAGACAGGAATGAAAAACTGTTTTTT
CDR3aa: CASSQEERDRNEKLFF

abundance: NA
d_gene: NA
j_gene: TRBJ2-3
v_gene: TRBV7-9
CDR3nt: TGTTCCAGCAGCAGGAGGGGAAACCGAATCACAGATACGCAGTATTTT
CDR3aa: CSSSRRGNRITDTQYF

abundance: NA
d_gene: TRBD2
j_gene: TRBJ2-3
v_gene: TRBV7-6
CDR3nt: TGTGCCAGCAGCTTGGATGGACTAGCGGAGGCAGATACGCAGTATTTT
CDR3aa: CASSLDGLAEADTQYF

abundance: NA
d_gene: NA
j_gene: TRBJ2-5
v_gene: TRBV9
CDR3nt: TGTGCCAGCAGCGTAGGGGGGGAAGAGACCCAGTACTTC
CDR3aa: CASSVGGEETQYF

abundance: NA
d_gene: NA
j_gene: TRBJ1-6
v_gene: TRBV27
CDR3nt: TGTGCCAGCAGTTTATCCGGTAGGGGTTACTATAATTCACCCCTCCACTTT
CDR3aa: CASSLSGRGYYNSPLHF